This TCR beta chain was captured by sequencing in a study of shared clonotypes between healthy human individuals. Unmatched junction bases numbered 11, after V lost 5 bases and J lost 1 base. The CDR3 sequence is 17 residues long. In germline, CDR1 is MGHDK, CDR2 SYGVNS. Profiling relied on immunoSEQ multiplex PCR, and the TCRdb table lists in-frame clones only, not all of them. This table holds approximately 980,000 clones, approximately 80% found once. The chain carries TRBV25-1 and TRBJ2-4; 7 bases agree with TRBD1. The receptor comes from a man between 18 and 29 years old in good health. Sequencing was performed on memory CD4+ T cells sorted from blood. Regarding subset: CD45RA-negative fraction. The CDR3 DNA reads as TGTGCCAGCAGTCCTTTTCAAGGGACAGCTGCCAAAAACATTCAGTACTTC. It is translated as CASSPFQGTAAKNIQYF.